This entry lists 18 T cell receptor beta chains sequenced from one sample in a study of beta chain features in type 1 diabetes. Study results and caveats: TCRB CDR3s were moderately but significantly shorter in Type 1 diabetes patients in all four CD4+ subsets.

The investigators reverse transcribed all of the isolated RNA, so they sequenced expressed TCRB transcripts. Only in-frame clones appear in the TCRdb table, and some are missing; sequencing was by immunoSEQ multiplex PCR. The sample includes 300,000 to 450,000 clones, roughly 12% of them seen just once. Their specific antigens are unknown. Sequencing was carried out using naive CD4+ T cells from blood. These receptor sequences come from a woman aged 18-29 years with type 1 diabetes.

The chain recombines TRBV7-2 with TRBJ1-1; D is uncertain. Trimming took off 4 bases at V and 0 bases at J, with 9 bases between the two ends. CDR1 is SGHTA and CDR2 is FQGNSA in the germline V gene. This CDR3 has 14 amino acids. CDR3 residues: CASSSTRLNTEAFF. In DNA form, the CDR3 reads TGTGCCAGCAGCTCTACTCGGTTGAACACTGAAGCTTTCTTT.

The chain recombines TRBV7-2 with TRBJ2-7; 11 bases are a match to TRBD2. Germline CDR1 is SGHTA and CDR2 is FQGNSA. The CDR3 runs to 15 residues. V lost 2 bases, J lost 1 base, and 1 base stayed unmatched. The CDR3 sequence: CASSLLAGGSYEQYF. DNA of the CDR3: TGTGCCAGCAGCTTACTAGCGGGAGGTTCCTACGAGCAGTACTTC. Full variable domain (remainder filled in from reference TRBV7-2 and TRBJ2-7): GAGVSQSPSNKVTEKGKDVELRCDPISGHTALYWYRQSLGQGLEFLIYFQGNSAPDKSGLPSDRFSAERTGGSVSTLTIQRTQQEDSAVYLCASSLLAGGSYEQYFGPGTRLTVT.

This clone has a handful of counts. The CDR3 nucleotides read TGTGCCAGCAGCCGGAGCGGGGGGGCCGGGGAGACCCAGTACTTC. Translating it yields CASSRSGGAGETQYF. This chain links TRBV5-4 with TRBJ2-5; the match to TRBD2 covers 10 bases. V gave up 4 bases and J gave up 5 bases; unmatched junction bases: 8. This CDR3 region has 15 residues. From germline, CDR1 is SGHNT and CDR2 YYREEE (reference sequence).

This chain links TRBV7-9 with TRBJ2-3; D might be TRBD2 (6 bases). V was shortened by 8 bases and J by 6 bases, with 21 bases between the two germline ends. In germline, CDR1 is SEHNR, CDR2 FQNEAQ (reference sequence). This CDR3 comprises 15 residues. The CDR3 DNA sequence: TGTGCCAGCGGTGCGGGATCCTACCGGGGCGATACGCAGTATTTT. This codes for CASGAGSYRGDTQYF.

The DNA of the CDR3 is TGTGCTGTTAGGGGGAACACTGAAGCTTTCTTT. Translating gives CAVRGNTEAFF. The chain uses TRBV25-1 and TRBJ1-1; D possibly corresponds to TRBD1 (5 bases). The CDR3 is 11 residues long. Germline V lookup: CDR1 MGHDK, CDR2 SYGVNS.

This clone has only a few counts. The chain couples TRBV5-4 to TRBJ2-1, with TRBD2 matching over 13 bases. The CDR3 spans 15 residues. Germline trimming cut 9 bases from V and 5 bases from J; bases unmatched to any gene: 8. Per the germline V gene, CDR1 is SGHNT and CDR2 is YYREEE (reference sequence). In nucleotides, the CDR3 is TGTGCCACAAAACCGGGGACTAGCGGGAACAATGAGCAGTTCTTC. It specifies CATKPGTSGNNEQFF.

The V call is TRBV7-8, the J call TRBJ2-5, with 8 positions matching TRBD1. This CDR3 is built from 14 residues. The trim removed 5 bases at V and 5 bases at J, leaving 7 bases unmatched. Germline V gene sequence: CDR1 SGHVS, CDR2 FQNEAQ. DNA for the CDR3: TGTGCCAGCAGCCGAAGGACAGGGTCGGAGACCCAGTACTTC. Translation gives CASSRRTGSETQYF.

In the case of this clone: One end of the junction varies from germline; a read error may be responsible. The chain is built from TRBV11-3 and TRBJ2-7; 7 bases are a match to TRBD1. CDR1 and CDR2 from the germline V gene are SGHNT and YENEEA. The CDR3 totals 13 residues. CDR3 residues: CASSLIPRQGMGF. CDR3 DNA sequence: TGTGCCAGCAGCTTAATCCCCCGACAGGGAATGGGCTTC.

The sample holds a few counts of this clone. V usage is TRBV28 and J usage is TRBJ2-1, with a weak D call TRBD2 (5 bases). The length of the CDR3 is 12 residues. Trimming removed 7 bases from V and 7 bases from J, with 11 bases in between. Germline-derived CDR1 and CDR2 are MDHEN and SYDVKM. This CDR3 reads CASTLGVNEQFF. The DNA of the CDR3 is TGTGCCAGCACCTTGGGAGTGAATGAGCAGTTCTTC.

The chain recombines TRBV5-1 with TRBJ2-7; tentatively, D is TRBD1 (7 bases). This CDR3 region has 16 residues. Deletions cut 0 bases from V and 4 bases from J, with 17 bases between. Germline lookup yields CDR1 SGHRS and CDR2 YFSETQ. The CDR3 here is CASSLAAAPGGYEQYF. DNA of the CDR3: TGCGCCAGCAGCTTGGCCGCCGCCCCAGGGGGGTACGAGCAGTACTTC.

This chain uses TRBV9 with TRBJ2-3; TRBD2 matches 12 bases. There are 15 residues in the CDR3. Germline values: CDR1 SGDLS, CDR2 YYNGEE. The V and J ends lost 4 bases and 3 bases, in that order; junction bases with no gene match: 3. CDR3 region: CASSHGLAGTDTQYF. The CDR3 bases are TGTGCCAGCAGCCACGGACTAGCGGGGACAGATACGCAGTATTTT.

This clone is a singleton in its sample. The chain couples TRBV9 to TRBJ2-1, with TRBD2 matching 7 bases. This CDR3 is 15 amino acids long. The germline gives CDR1 SGDLS, CDR2 YYNGEE. Trimming cost V 0 bases and J 4 bases; bases outside gene matches: 4. For the CDR3, the DNA is TGTGCCAGCAGCGTAGCGGGGGGAACGTACAATGAGCAGTTCTTC. This gives the protein CASSVAGGTYNEQFF. The whole variable domain, filled in from reference TRBV9 and TRBJ2-1, reads DSGVTQTPKHLITATGQRVTLRCSPRSGDLSVYWYQQSLDQGLQFLIQYYNGEERAKGNILERFSAQQFPDLHSELNLSSLELGDSALYFCASSVAGGTYNEQFFGPGTRLTVL.

V is TRBV9 and J is TRBJ1-1, with D perhaps TRBD1 (5 bases). V was shortened by 0 bases and J by 3 bases, with 9 bases between the two germline ends. CDR1 and CDR2 (germline): SGDLS, YYNGEE. The CDR3 consists of 14 residues. The CDR3 nucleotides are TGTGCCAGCAGCGTAGCCCAGGGTGACACTGAAGCTTTCTTT. Translated, it gives CASSVAQGDTEAFF.

Only a few counts were recorded for this clone. The chain couples TRBV4-3 to TRBJ2-6, with 10 bases identical to TRBD2. Germline V lookup: CDR1 LGHNA, CDR2 YSLEER. Germline trimming cut 3 bases from V and 2 bases from J; bases unmatched to any gene: 16. The CDR3 extends over 21 amino acids. CDR3 region: CASSHYSPPSGRTAGANVLTF. DNA of the CDR3: TGCGCCAGCAGCCATTACTCCCCCCCTAGCGGGAGAACTGCTGGGGCCAACGTCCTGACTTTC.

The table lists this clone with a few counts. J is TRBJ1-6 and V is TRBV21-1. TRBV21-1 is noted as a pseudogene. CDR3 size: 15 residues. The CDR3 sequence is CASETGGGGNSPLHF. DNA for the CDR3: TGTGCCAGCGAGACAGGAGGCGGGGGTAATTCACCCCTCCACTTT.

This clone was recorded a few times. V usage is TRBV19 and J usage is TRBJ2-1, with 10 bases aligning to TRBD2. CDR3 size: 14 residues. CDR1 and CDR2 from the germline V gene are LNHDA and SQIVND (reference sequence). V gave up 5 bases and J gave up 7 bases; unmatched junction bases: 5. CDR3 region: CASSAGLAPNEQFF. CDR3 DNA: TGTGCCAGTAGTGCGGGACTAGCGCCAAATGAGCAGTTCTTC.

The chain is built from TRBV6-6 and TRBJ1-2, with a tentative D call TRBD1 (5 bases). With 7 bases removed from V and 3 bases from J, the gap between germline ends came to 15 bases. This CDR3 spans 14 amino acids. Germline values: CDR1 MNHNY, CDR2 SVGAGI (reference sequence). The CDR3 sequence: CASIRGGSDYGYTF. CDR3 nucleotide sequence: TGTGCCAGCATCCGGGGGGGGTCTGACTATGGCTACACCTTC.

This clone has just a few counts. This chain links TRBV4-1 with TRBJ2-3; 7 bases are shared with TRBD2. The CDR3 has 17 residues. V was pared by 5 bases and J by 4 bases, with 15 bases of the junction left unmatched. CDR1 MGHRA and CDR2 YSYEKL come from the germline V gene. The CDR3 loop is CASSLVGRERRSDTQYF. CDR3 nucleotide sequence: TGCGCCAGCAGCTTAGTGGGGCGGGAGCGCCGGTCAGATACGCAGTATTTT.